The 28 T cell receptor beta chains given below trace back to one sample, sequenced in a study of shared clonotypes between healthy human individuals. Assay used: immunoSEQ multiplex PCR; TCRdb lists only in-frame clones, some missing. The sample contains about 79,000 clones, 62% of which appear only once. The sample consisted of memory CD8+ T cells sorted from blood. The subset is: CD45RO+ cells pooled with CCR7-negative TemRA cells. The receptors come from a man under 40 in good health.

V and J are TRBV5-1 and TRBJ2-1; unclear D gene. This CDR3 is built from 16 residues. Germline V CDR1 and CDR2: SGHRS, YFSETQ. Trimming removed 3 bases at V and 5 bases at J, with 18 bases between. The CDR3 DNA sequence: TGCGCCAGCAGCTGGCCCCGAGGAGCTACGGACAATGAGCAGTTCTTC. Amino acids: CASSWPRGATDNEQFF.

This clone was detected ten times or more. The gene calls are TRBV6-4 and TRBJ2-7; 11 bases line up with TRBD1. Germline V gene sequence: CDR1 MRHNA, CDR2 SNTAGT. V shed 5 bases and J 3 bases; nucleotides not matched to a gene: 3. CDR3 length: 14 amino acids. The CDR3 nucleotides read TGTGCCAGCAGTACCGGGACAGGGGGCTACGAGCAGTACTTC. It codes for CASSTGTGGYEQYF.

This clone has a single count. The gene calls are TRBV10-2 and TRBJ2-7; 13 bases align to TRBD2. The CDR3 extends over 16 amino acids. V dropped 2 bases and J dropped 2; count of bases not matched to a gene: 3. CDR1 and CDR2 from the germline V gene are WSHSY and SAAADI. The CDR3 region is CASSEGTSGTPYEQYF. DNA of the CDR3: TGCGCCAGCAGTGAGGGGACTAGCGGGACTCCCTACGAGCAGTACTTC.

This clone is a singleton in its sample. This chain uses TRBV13 with TRBJ2-7; D is perhaps TRBD1 or TRBD2 (5 bases each). CDR3 size: 12 residues. The germline V and J ends were trimmed by 5 bases and 3 bases, with 8 bases remaining between them. Germline V CDR1 and CDR2: PRHDT, FYEKMQ (reference sequence). CDR3 residues: CASSRDHYEQYF. In DNA form, the CDR3 reads TGTGCCAGCAGCCGGGACCACTACGAGCAGTACTTC.

The gene calls are TRBV7-6 and TRBJ2-7; D not certain. Trimming took 0 bases from V and 0 from J, leaving 3 bases between them. CDR3 length: 13 residues. Germline lookup yields CDR1 SGHVS and CDR2 FNYEAQ. The CDR3, as DNA: TGTGCCAGCAGCTTAGCCGCCTCCTACGAGCAGTACTTC. Its protein product is CASSLAASYEQYF. The complete variable domain, with remaining parts taken from reference TRBV7-6 and TRBJ2-7, reads GAGVSQSPRYKVTKRGQDVALRCDPISGHVSLYWYRQALGQGPEFLTYFNYEAQQDKSGLPNDRFSAERPEGSISTLTIQRTEQRDSAMYRCASSLAASYEQYFGPGTRLTVT.

CDR3 residues: CASSPGVGGKGDTQYF. In DNA form, the CDR3 reads TGCGCCAGCAGCCCCGGGGTGGGCGGTAAGGGAGATACGCAGTATTTT. The chain joins TRBV5-1 to TRBJ2-3; tentatively, D is TRBD2 (5 bases). Trimming stripped 4 bases from V and 5 bases from J, with 20 bases between. Per germline, CDR1 SGHRS and CDR2 YFSETQ. The CDR3 has 16 amino acids.

This chain links TRBV7-9 with TRBJ2-2; D perhaps matches TRBD2 (7 bases). Germline V CDR1 and CDR2: SEHNR, FQNEAQ (reference sequence). The CDR3 consists of 19 residues. Trimming cost V 5 bases and J 1 base, with 23 bases left between them. The CDR3 region has the DNA TGTGCCAGCAGCACTAGCGCCCGCCGGGGGCCGCTGAACACCGGGGAGCTGTTTTTT. Translation: CASSTSARRGPLNTGELFF. Full variable domain (outside the CDR3, taken from reference TRBV7-9 and TRBJ2-2): DTGVSQNPRHKITKRGQNVTFRCDPISEHNRLYWYRQTLGQGPEFLTYFQNEAQLEKSRLLSDRFSAERPKGSFSTLEIQRTEQGDSAMYLCASSTSARRGPLNTGELFFGEGSRLTVL.

V gene TRBV7-8 combines with J gene TRBJ2-1; 7 bases map to TRBD2. Germline CDR1 reads SGHVS; CDR2 reads FQNEAQ. CDR3 length equals 16 residues. Trimming cost V 6 bases and J 0 bases; bases outside gene matches: 8. The CDR3 spells CASRFFGGGSYNEQFF. In DNA form, the CDR3 reads TGTGCCAGCAGGTTTTTTGGCGGGGGCTCCTACAATGAGCAGTTCTTC.

This chain joins TRBV11-2 and TRBJ2-2, with 9 bases lining up with TRBD1. The germline V gene has CDR1 SGHAT and CDR2 FQNNGV. The CDR3 has 17 residues. V was clipped by 2 bases and J by 7 bases; unmatched bases: 11. The DNA for the CDR3 is TGTGCCAGCAGCTTAACCGGACAGGGGATTTTAGTCGGGGAGCTGTTTTTT. Amino acid sequence: CASSLTGQGILVGELFF.

The chain has TRBV7-9 and TRBJ2-3; 7 bases match TRBD2. Germline lookup yields CDR1 SEHNR and CDR2 FQNEAQ (reference sequence). The CDR3 is made up of 18 amino acids. The trim removed 5 bases at V and 0 bases at J, leaving 14 bases unmatched. Here the CDR3 DNA reads TGTGCCAGCAGCCCCCTAGGCCTAGCGGTAGCTAGCACAGATACGCAGTATTTT. This encodes CASSPLGLAVASTDTQYF.

The table lists this clone with a few counts. This chain joins TRBV27 and TRBJ1-5, with 7 bases identical to TRBD1. V gave up 10 bases and J gave up 7 bases; unmatched junction bases: 13. The V gene's germline CDR1 is MNHEY and CDR2 SMNVEV (reference sequence). This CDR3 region has 14 residues. In DNA, the CDR3 is TGTGCCACTTCATCAGGGGGGGCCTGGCAGCCCCAGCATTTT. Translating it yields CATSSGGAWQPQHF.

The V call is TRBV27, the J call TRBJ2-5; no reliable D call. Germline V gives CDR1 MNHEY, CDR2 SMNVEV (reference sequence). The CDR3 spans 15 residues. V lost 2 bases and J 5 bases, leaving 15 bases between the germline ends. The CDR3: CASSLRQDQRETQYF. CDR3 bases: TGTGCCAGCAGTTTACGTCAGGACCAGAGGGAGACCCAGTACTTC.

The gene calls are TRBV5-1 and TRBJ1-2; the match to TRBD1 covers 7 bases. Germline V gene lookup returns CDR1 SGHRS and CDR2 YFSETQ. V lost 5 bases to trimming and J lost 1 base; unmatched junction nucleotides: 2. The CDR3 length is 13 residues. CDR3 sequence reads: CASRGTVNYGYTF. The CDR3 coding sequence is TGCGCCAGCAGGGGGACAGTTAACTATGGCTACACCTTC.

The V call is TRBV27, the J call TRBJ2-7; TRBD2 matches 9 bases. Germline lookup yields CDR1 MNHEY and CDR2 SMNVEV (reference sequence). The CDR3 runs to 13 residues. V lost 2 bases, J lost 12 bases, and 8 bases stayed unmatched. The CDR3 DNA reads TGTGCCAGCAGTTTAGGGGGAGCGGGAGGATGGTACTTC. This codes for CASSLGGAGGWYF.

The chain employs TRBV13 and TRBJ2-7; perhaps D is TRBD1 or TRBD2 (5 bases each). Per germline, CDR1 PRHDT and CDR2 FYEKMQ (reference sequence). Trimming removed 4 bases at V and 2 bases at J, with 12 bases between. This CDR3 contains 14 residues. In DNA form, the CDR3 reads TGTGCCAGCAGCTCGGATTGGGGGACCTACGAGCAGTACTTC. This sequence encodes CASSSDWGTYEQYF.

The chain carries TRBV29-1 and TRBJ2-2, with 7 bases that match TRBD1. The V segment lost 3 bases and the J segment 7 bases; nucleotides outside the gene matches: 5. The CDR3 is 13 residues long. Germline V gene data show CDR1 as SQVTM and CDR2 as ANQGSEA. CDR3 in amino acids: CSVDQQGIGELFF. The CDR3 DNA is TGCAGCGTTGACCAACAGGGGATCGGGGAGCTGTTTTTT.

The rearrangement links TRBV2 to TRBJ2-1; D gene unclear. The ends were cut back, 1 base at V and 0 bases at J, with 7 bases in the middle. CDR1 SNHLY and CDR2 FYNNEI come from the germline V gene. There are 15 residues in the CDR3. The CDR3 protein is CASSEVTSSYNEQFF. The CDR3 DNA reads as TGTGCCAGCAGTGAAGTAACGAGCTCCTACAATGAGCAGTTCTTC.

The chain is built from TRBV27 and TRBJ2-3; 12 bases line up with TRBD2. Germline V gene data show CDR1 as MNHEY and CDR2 as SMNVEV (reference sequence). The CDR3 sequence is 16 residues long. V lost 1 base to trimming and J lost 4 bases; unmatched junction nucleotides: 3. The CDR3, as DNA: TGTGCCAGCAGTTTATGGGCTAGCGGGAGGGCAGATACGCAGTATTTT. This sequence encodes CASSLWASGRADTQYF.

This rearrangement joins TRBV18 to TRBJ2-1; tentatively, D is TRBD2 (6 bases). This CDR3 is 16 amino acids long. Germline CDR1 and CDR2: KGHSH and LQKENI. The V and J ends lost 2 bases and 7 bases respectively, with 18 bases between them. The CDR3 DNA reads as TGTGCCAGCTCACCAACTACTAGCTACTTGGGGAATGAGCAGTTCTTC. This sequence encodes CASSPTTSYLGNEQFF.

This sequence joins TRBV7-9 and TRBJ2-5; 8 bases agree with TRBD2. Germline V gene sequence: CDR1 SEHNR, CDR2 FQNEAQ (reference sequence). The J segment lost 1 base and the V segment lost 3 bases, leaving 1 base of the junction unmatched. The CDR3 is made up of 14 amino acids. The CDR3 reads CASSLGTSQETQYF. The CDR3 DNA follows: TGTGCCAGCAGCTTGGGGACTAGCCAAGAGACCCAGTACTTC.

The rearrangement uses TRBV27 and TRBJ2-2; D is perhaps TRBD2 (6 bases). The CDR3 has 14 amino acids. Trimming left V 2 bases short and J 4 bases short, with 8 bases between. Germline V gene lookup returns CDR1 MNHEY and CDR2 SMNVEV (reference sequence). In DNA, the CDR3 is TGTGCCAGCAGTTTAGCGGGGAGCACCGGGGAGCTGTTTTTT. Protein sequence: CASSLAGSTGELFF.

This clone is termed medium-sized (0.01 to 0.1%). Other DNA sequences in the same sample also yield this CDR3. This chain connects TRBV7-6 to TRBJ2-1, with no clear D. The CDR3 extends over 12 amino acids. V lost 5 bases and J 3 bases, leaving 5 bases between the germline ends. CDR1 is SGHVS and CDR2 is FNYEAQ in the germline V gene. The CDR3 DNA sequence: TGTGCCAGCAGCCCTGACTACAATGAGCAGTTCTTC. The encoded protein is CASSPDYNEQFF.

This chain joins TRBV11-2 and TRBJ2-2; the D gene is possibly TRBD2 (6 bases). The CDR3 is 15 residues long. Germline V CDR1 and CDR2: SGHAT, FQNNGV. Trimming took 1 base from V and 4 from J, leaving 10 bases between them. The CDR3 DNA is TGTGCCAGCAGCTTAGGACTAGTTTCCACCGGGGAGCTGTTTTTT. Translating gives CASSLGLVSTGELFF.

As for this clone: A much larger clone lies one base from this, so it may be a read error. The genes are TRBV6-1 and TRBJ2-7; D gene uncertain. CDR1 is MNHNS, CDR2 SASEGT, per germline. This CDR3 has 12 residues. With 6 bases removed from V and 1 base from J, the gap between germline ends came to 7 bases. As DNA, the CDR3 is TGTGCCAGCAGCCTCATTTCCTACGAGCAGTACTTC. Its translation: CASSLISYEQYF.

This clone was seen just once. The chain combines TRBV2 with TRBJ1-4; 7 bases line up with TRBD1. V was clipped by 7 bases and J by 2 bases; unmatched bases: 10. The length of the CDR3 is 16 residues. CDR1 and CDR2 (germline): SNHLY, FYNNEI. Here the CDR3 reads CASTGRQGGTNEKLFF. The CDR3 nucleotides are TGTGCCAGCACTGGTCGACAGGGCGGTACTAATGAAAAACTGTTTTTT.

The chain links TRBV10-3 to TRBJ2-5; D may be TRBD2 (6 bases). The length of the CDR3 is 19 residues. V lost 6 bases to trimming and J lost 5 bases, with 31 bases between them. CDR1 is ENHRY and CDR2 is SYGVKD in the germline V gene. The CDR3 DNA reads TGTGCCATCAGCGACTTTTCCCTTACCCTGGAGGGGTCGAGCGAGACCCAGTACTTC. It is translated as CAISDFSLTLEGSSETQYF.

This clone was counted at least ten times. The rearrangement joins TRBV6-4 to TRBJ1-2; D is ambiguous. CDR1 and CDR2 from the germline V gene are MRHNA and SNTAGT. Trimming stripped 2 bases from V and 6 bases from J, with 10 bases between. CDR3 length equals 13 residues. CDR3 coding DNA: TGTGCCAGCAGTGACAGCGGGCATAATGGCTACACCTTC. It specifies CASSDSGHNGYTF.

The V gene is TRBV7-9, the J gene TRBJ2-1; maybe TRBD1 (7 bases). CDR1 and CDR2 (germline): SEHNR, FQNEAQ (reference sequence). The CDR3 is made up of 14 amino acids. V was shortened by 6 bases and J by 4 bases, with 13 bases between the two germline ends. CDR3 DNA sequence: TGTGCCAGCAGTTTACAGGGGACTTACAATGAGCAGTTCTTC. Translation gives CASSLQGTYNEQFF.